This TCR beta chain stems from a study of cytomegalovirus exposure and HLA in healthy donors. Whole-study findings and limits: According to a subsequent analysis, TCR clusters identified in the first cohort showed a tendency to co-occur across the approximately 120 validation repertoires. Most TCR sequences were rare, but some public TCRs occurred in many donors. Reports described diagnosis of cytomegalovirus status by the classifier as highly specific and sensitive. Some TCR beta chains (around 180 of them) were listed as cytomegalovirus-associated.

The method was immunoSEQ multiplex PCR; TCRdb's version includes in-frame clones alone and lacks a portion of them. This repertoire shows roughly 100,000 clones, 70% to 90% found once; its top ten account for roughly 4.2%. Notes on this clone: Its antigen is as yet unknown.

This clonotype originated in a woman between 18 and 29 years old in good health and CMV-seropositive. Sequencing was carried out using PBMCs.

In DNA form, the CDR3 reads TGTGCCAGCAGCCACTCGGATGCGGGGGAAGAGACCCAGTACTTC. Protein: CASSHSDAGEETQYF. The genes are TRBV7-3 and TRBJ2-5, with 7 bases identical to TRBD2. The CDR3 covers 15 residues. Germline V gene data show CDR1 as SGHTA and CDR2 as FQGTGA. V shed 5 bases and J 3 bases; nucleotides not matched to a gene: 9. The full variable domain, in which reference TRBV7-3 and TRBJ2-5 provide the parts outside the CDR3, is GAGVSQTPSNKVTEKGKYVELRCDPISGHTALYWYRQSLGQGPEFLIYFQGTGAADDSGLPNDRFFAVRPEGSVSTLKIQRTERGDSAVYLCASSHSDAGEETQYFGPGTRLLVL.